This T cell receptor (beta chain) was recovered during a study of Ad26.COV2.S vaccination and SARS-CoV-2 variants. Treatment in this sample: over 15 received Ad26.COV2.S at low or high dose, single or two shots; several received placebo; per-sample allocation not given. Samples were taken on day 63 after the first vaccine or placebo injection. A Boston adult aged 18-55 years was the donor. Some clones are missing from TCRdb's copy, which holds only in-frame ones; the method was immunoSEQ multiplex PCR. The sample lists around 320,000 clones, 70% to 90% seen once, with around 2% in the top ten. General study results and limits: Measurements of TCR breadth and depth may have given underestimates of the total T cell responses.

The CDR3 consists of 13 residues. The V and J ends lost 6 bases and 3 bases respectively, with 11 bases between them. Note on this clone: Its antigen is currently unknown.

The starting material was peripheral blood, obtained in a trial of Ad26.COV2.S vaccine versus placebo. The chain couples TRBV12-3 or TRBV12-4 to TRBJ1-1; D is unclear. The clonotype originates from a person between 18 and 60 years old who received the Ad26.COV2.S COVID-19 vaccine or a placebo. The CDR3 DNA sequence: TGTGCCAGCAGCTGGACTGTGTACACTGAAGCTTTCTTT. Translation: CASSWTVYTEAFF.